This TCR beta chain was recorded in a study of PD-L1 blockade in urothelial cancer (dated by TCRdb to 2016 to 2017). About the study as a whole: Therapy was started around 2014 for all patients, and atezolizumab 1,200 mg was administered intravenously every 3 weeks. Pretreatment tumor samples, along with matched peripheral blood serially collected before and after atezolizumab treatment, were subjected to TCR sequencing. Blood samples were analyzed at two time points: 3 weeks after treatment start (second dose) and 6 weeks after treatment start. About 90% of the roughly 30 patients were identified as males with urothelial cancer of bladder origin, and a prior smoking history was reported by 18 of 29 patients. An ECOG performance status of 0 or 1 was recorded for the patients, and 0 to 3 prior chemotherapy regimens had been received by the patients. In the same patients, pretreatment tumors underwent whole exome sequencing and RNA sequencing in addition to TCR sequencing. Durable clinical benefit was achieved by nine patients but not by the remaining 20. Pretreatment blood TCR-seq was available for 30 or so patients, at least one posttreatment blood collection was obtained for about 25 patients, and tumor TCR-seq was available for about 25 patients. An exploratory multi-omic analysis was conducted of the somatic, immune and clinical correlates of response to PD-L1 blockade with atezolizumab in urothelial cancer. Blood samples yielded a median of around 140,000 T cells and more than 75,000 unique TCRs, with median clonality 0.080. Durable clinical benefit was defined as progression-free survival longer than 6 months, and TCR features were also tested against progression-free and overall survival.

Regarding this clone: Its target antigen remains unknown. Per-base qualities were not stored, and no clone one base away is much larger.

The full study reports these points: Improved progression-free and overall survival was found to be associated with pretreatment peripheral blood TCR clonality below the median. Because the sample size was small (n = 29) and many of the analyses were exploratory, the results are meant to be hypothesis-generating. At 3 weeks after the start of treatment, tumor-associated TCR clones in peripheral blood had expanded more in patients with durable benefit (n of about 22, p = 0.022).

To estimate absolute template abundance from read counts, synthetic TCR analog templates were spiked into each PCR. Using the immunoSEQ assay, TCRbeta CDR3 regions were amplified from genomic DNA with bias-controlled V and J gene primers. Rearranged TCRbeta segments were sequenced at approximately 20X coverage. In the paper's pipeline: Clustering was used to correct sequencing errors, and CDR3s were annotated against IMGT so that V, D and J genes could be assigned. Downstream analyses used only productive TCRbeta rearrangements and left out out-of-frame or stop-codon sequences. Clonality was calculated as one minus the Shannon entropy normalized by the log of the number of unique productive sequences. Fisher's exact test with Benjamini-Hochberg correction, using a cutoff of adjusted p below 0.01, was how clones that differed between time points or between blood and tumor were identified. TCRdb mirrors the immuneACCESS table, restricted to in-frame sequences. Some clones are absent from its copies; in checked studies, under half trace to an unresolved V gene, and the reason for the others is unknown. The D gene and trimming were derived from the DNA, and the V and J assignments and clone size from that table. For this sample there are 48,000 or so clones; around 88% appear just once. The ten most abundant clones make up 14% to 15% of the sample.

Inclusive of the bounding cysteine and phenylalanine, the CDR3 is 13 residues long. The DNA shown is the 39-base CDR3, in frame from base 1. For this chain, trimming is 6 bases at the V end and 0 bases at the J end, and the number of junction bases without a gene match is 1. The germline V gene gives CDR1 as SQVTM and CDR2 as ANQGSEA. The sample's time point label is to be understood as: pretreatment peripheral blood. A total of some 30 patients with locally advanced or metastatic urothelial carcinoma, treated at Memorial Sloan Kettering on a trial protocol, made up the cohort. Peripheral blood mononuclear cells were collected from each patient pretreatment and during treatment, giving between 1 and 8 total time points per patient. The Qiagen DNeasy Blood extraction kit was used to purify genomic DNA from total PBMCs and from tumor samples. PBMCs were collected pretreatment and during treatment, and were isolated and stored as previously described.

The material was PBMCs, obtained around atezolizumab (anti-PD-L1) treatment. The V gene is TRBV29-1 and the J gene is TRBJ2-4, with 8 bases in between that match TRBD1. The receptor was isolated from a woman aged 55-70 years with urothelial cancer. The sequenced DNA is TGCAGCGTACAGGGGGTAGCCAAAAACATTCAGTACTTC. Translated, it reads CSVQGVAKNIQYF.